The 7 T cell receptor beta chains below all came from one sample that was sequenced in a study of CD8+ T cells in alopecia areata. Treatment meaning: oral pan-JAK inhibitor, 5-10 mg twice daily. cDNA prepared by RNA extraction and subsequent reverse transcription served as the template for sequencing. This table comes from immunoSEQ multiplex PCR, and its TCRdb copy is limited to in-frame clones, with some not included. The profile shows 150,000 to 200,000 clones, about 53% of them singletons. Sequenced here: CD8+ T cells sorted from blood, sampled at week 24, from a patient treated with tofacitinib. The receptors come from a human donor with alopecia areata.

The rearrangement uses TRBV13 and TRBJ2-3; D ambiguous. Deletions cut 5 bases from V and 6 bases from J, with 24 bases between. CDR3 length equals 17 residues. Germline V gives CDR1 PRHDT, CDR2 FYEKMQ (reference sequence). Here the CDR3 DNA reads TGTGCCAGCAGCCCACGGTCCGGTTCTCCCTCCGGCGATACGCAGTATTTT. Its translation is CASSPRSGSPSGDTQYF.

This clone counts as medium-sized. The V call is TRBV13, the J call TRBJ2-7; tentative D call: TRBD2 (5 bases). V lost 5 bases, J lost 3 bases, and 14 bases lay in between. This CDR3 region has 14 residues. Germline V CDR1 and CDR2: PRHDT, FYEKMQ (reference sequence). CDR3 sequence reads: CASSTREGLYEQYF. CDR3 coding DNA: TGTGCCAGCAGCACCCGTGAGGGTCTCTACGAGCAGTACTTC.

The chain employs TRBV29-1 and TRBJ2-1; D perhaps matches TRBD1 (5 bases). Deletions cut 7 bases from V and 8 bases from J, with 21 bases between. From germline, CDR1 is SQVTM and CDR2 ANQGSEA. The CDR3 consists of 14 residues. In nucleotides, the CDR3 is TGCAGCGCGGCCGACAGTTTTTTTAAGGATGAGCAGTTCTTC. Encoded protein: CSAADSFFKDEQFF.

The rearrangement links TRBV19 to TRBJ1-6; 9 bases map to TRBD1. The CDR3 is made up of 14 amino acids. The germline V gene has CDR1 LNHDA and CDR2 SQIVND (reference sequence). J lost 9 bases, V lost 6 bases, and 6 bases had no gene match. Here the CDR3 reads CASSTGGEGSPLHF. Here the CDR3 DNA reads TGTGCCAGTAGCACAGGGGGCGAAGGTTCACCCCTCCACTTT.

A few counts support this clone. The chain combines TRBV30 with TRBJ1-2; D may be TRBD1 (5 bases). The length of the CDR3 is 13 residues. Trimming stripped 3 bases from V and 10 bases from J, with 18 bases between. The germline CDR1 and CDR2 sequences are GTSNPN and SVGIG (reference sequence). The CDR3 protein is CAWRGRGSLFYTF. The CDR3 DNA reads TGTGCCTGGAGGGGACGGGGGTCCCTTTTCTACACCTTC.

V gene TRBV30 combines with J gene TRBJ1-2; D is unclear. The germline CDR1 and CDR2 sequences are GTSNPN and SVGIG (reference sequence). The CDR3 is 13 amino acids. V was pared by 0 bases and J by 5 bases, with 10 bases between. The CDR3, as DNA: TGTGCCTGGAGTGTAGACTCCGGGTATGGCTACACCTTC. Amino acid sequence: CAWSVDSGYGYTF.

This clone was observed a handful of times. The genes are TRBV2 and TRBJ2-5; D is undetermined. The V gene lost 1 base and the J gene lost 5 bases, with 11 bases spanning the gap. The CDR3 length is 14 residues. Germline lookup yields CDR1 SNHLY and CDR2 FYNNEI. The CDR3 sequence: CASSEGSNGETQYF. CDR3 DNA sequence: TGTGCCAGCAGTGAAGGCTCAAACGGGGAGACCCAGTACTTC.